One sample yielded the 22 T cell receptor beta chains listed below, sequenced in a study of blood T cell repertoires in COVID-19. Data came from immunoSEQ multiplex PCR; TCRdb stores just in-frame clones and leaves some out. The repertoire consists of a few hundred thousand clones, with about 87% occurring once and the leading ten covering 6% to 8%. The sequencing input was peripheral blood. Source of these receptors: a woman aged 45-65 years with COVID-19, enrolled during active disease.

V gene TRBV7-3 combines with J gene TRBJ2-3; 7 bases are a match to TRBD2. Germline-derived CDR1 and CDR2 are SGHTA and FQGTGA. V lost 4 bases to trimming and J lost 0 bases; unmatched junction nucleotides: 4. There are 15 residues in the CDR3. The CDR3, as DNA: TGTGCCAGCAGCTCTAGCGGAACTAGCACAGATACGCAGTATTTT. Translated, it gives CASSSSGTSTDTQYF.

The CDR3 loop reads CASSLTSGTSGRSYEQYF. CDR3 nucleotides: TGTGCCAGCAGCTTAACCTCTGGGACTAGCGGGAGAAGCTACGAGCAGTACTTC. The V and J genes are TRBV7-3 and TRBJ2-7; the match to TRBD2 covers 14 bases. V lost 0 bases and J lost 3; bases outside the gene matches: 7. Germline assignment: CDR1 SGHTA and CDR2 FQGTGA. The CDR3 totals 18 residues.

CDR3 in DNA: TGTGCCTGGAAACGGTTCGACGGGAGCTCCTACGAGCAGTACTTC. Translation gives CAWKRFDGSSYEQYF. The chain joins TRBV30 to TRBJ2-7; D is possibly TRBD2 (6 bases). CDR1 is GTSNPN, CDR2 SVGIG, per germline (reference sequence). V was trimmed by 4 bases and J by 0 bases, leaving 16 bases between them. This CDR3 has 15 amino acids.

Written as DNA, the CDR3 is TGCGCCAGCAGCCCGCCAGCGAGCTCCTACGAGCAGTACTTC. It codes for CASSPPASSYEQYF. V usage is TRBV4-1 and J usage is TRBJ2-7, with no clear D. The CDR3 spans 14 residues. V dropped 4 bases and J dropped 0 bases, with 10 bases sitting between them. CDR1 and CDR2 (germline): MGHRA, YSYEKL.

The rearrangement links TRBV24-1 to TRBJ2-1; 9 bases are shared with TRBD1. CDR3 length: 14 amino acids. After removal of 5 bases from V and 7 bases from J, the junction contained 5 bases not matched to a gene. Germline lookup yields CDR1 KGHDR and CDR2 SFDVKD. CDR3 DNA sequence: TGTGCCACCAGTGGGGGACAGGGCAGGAATGAGCAGTTCTTC. Protein sequence: CATSGGQGRNEQFF.

V and J are TRBV6-5 and TRBJ2-1, with 7 bases lining up with TRBD1. Germline assignment: CDR1 MNHEY and CDR2 SVGAGI. V was clipped by 4 bases and J by 3 bases; unmatched bases: 3. This CDR3 comprises 14 residues. The CDR3: CASSFRDSYNEQFF. DNA for the CDR3: TGTGCCAGCAGTTTCCGGGACAGCTACAATGAGCAGTTCTTC.

V gene TRBV15 combines with J gene TRBJ1-1; no clear D gene. Germline assignment: CDR1 LNHNV and CDR2 YYDKDF (reference sequence). This CDR3 is 14 amino acids long. With 3 bases removed from V and 1 base from J, the gap between germline ends came to 9 bases. CDR3 residues: CATSRPTSNTEAFF. CDR3 nucleotide sequence: TGTGCCACCAGCAGGCCTACTTCGAACACTGAAGCTTTCTTT.

The V gene is TRBV19, the J gene TRBJ2-1; 8 bases fit TRBD2. The V gene's germline CDR1 is LNHDA and CDR2 SQIVND (reference sequence). J was trimmed by 5 bases and V by 1 base; bases with no gene match: 4. This CDR3 comprises 15 residues. The CDR3 sequence: CASSIASSGHNEQFF. The CDR3 bases are TGTGCCAGTAGTATAGCCTCTAGCGGGCACAATGAGCAGTTCTTC.

The chain has TRBV19 and TRBJ1-5; possible D gene TRBD1, 6 bases. The CDR3 runs to 14 residues. The V end was cut by 2 bases, the J end by 4 bases, with 9 bases between. The V gene's germline CDR1 is LNHDA and CDR2 SQIVND (reference sequence). CDR3 in amino acids: CASSIPQGNQPQHF. CDR3 sequence (DNA): TGTGCCAGTAGTATACCGCAGGGGAATCAGCCCCAGCATTTT.

This clone was found a few times. The J gene is TRBJ2-7, the V gene TRBV7-9; a possible D gene is TRBD2 (6 bases). CDR1 is SEHNR and CDR2 is FQNEAQ in the germline V gene (reference sequence). This CDR3 is 13 amino acids long. Between the trimmed V and J ends, which lost 4 bases and 12 bases, there was a span of 19 bases. CDR3 DNA sequence: TGTGCCAGCAGCTCCAATTCCGGGACTCTAGTGTACTTC. Translated, it gives CASSSNSGTLVYF. Looking up the rest from reference TRBV7-9 and TRBJ2-7 gives the full variable domain: DTGVSQNPRHKITKRGQNVTFRCDPISEHNRLYWYRQTLGQGPEFLTYFQNEAQLEKSRLLSDRFSAERPKGSFSTLEIQRTEQGDSAMYLCASSSNSGTLVYFGPGTRLTVT.

J is TRBJ2-1 and V is TRBV10-3; 8 bases align to TRBD1. CDR3 length equals 13 residues. Trimming cost V 5 bases and J 8 bases; bases outside gene matches: 5. Germline V gene data show CDR1 as ENHRY and CDR2 as SYGVKD. This CDR3 is CAISYRGIDEQFF. CDR3 DNA: TGTGCCATCAGTTACAGGGGGATAGATGAGCAGTTCTTC.

The chain uses TRBV20-1 and TRBJ2-3; D is uncertain. The CDR3 is 11 amino acids. Trimming left V 6 bases short and J 3 bases short, with 7 bases between. Germline CDR1 DFQATT, CDR2 SNEGSKA (reference sequence). CDR3: CSATGTDTQYF. The CDR3 DNA sequence: TGCAGTGCCACCGGGACAGATACGCAGTATTTT.

This sequence joins TRBV5-1 and TRBJ2-5, with TRBD2 identical over 8 bases. The V and J ends lost 3 bases and 5 bases, in that order; junction bases with no gene match: 6. The CDR3 sequence is 14 residues long. The germline CDR1 and CDR2 sequences are SGHRS and YFSETQ. The CDR3 DNA follows: TGCGCCAGCAGCTCGGGACTAGATACGGAGACCCAGTACTTC. Its translation is CASSSGLDTETQYF.

The chain carries TRBV5-4 and TRBJ2-5, with 7 bases fitting TRBD1. Germline V CDR1 and CDR2: SGHNT, YYREEE (reference sequence). CDR3 size: 14 residues. With V trimmed by 8 bases and J by 2 bases, 9 bases remained unmatched. The CDR3 here is CASGTGQAQETQYF. DNA of the CDR3: TGTGCCAGTGGCACCGGACAGGCGCAAGAGACCCAGTACTTC.

The chain joins TRBV12-3 or TRBV12-4 to TRBJ1-1; D unresolved. Trimming pared 8 bases from V and 1 base from J, leaving 11 bases between. The CDR3 runs 13 residues. CDR3 sequence reads: CASLEGRNTEAFF. CDR3 in DNA: TGTGCCAGCCTAGAGGGCAGGAACACTGAAGCTTTCTTT.

V and J are TRBV4-2 and TRBJ2-5, with TRBD2 identical over 9 bases. CDR1 is LGHNA, CDR2 YNFKEQ, per germline. This CDR3 spans 16 amino acids. V lost 3 bases to trimming and J lost 0 bases; unmatched junction nucleotides: 5. The CDR3 coding sequence is TGTGCCAGCAGCCAGCGACTAGCGGATTACCAAGAGACCCAGTACTTC. Translated, it gives CASSQRLADYQETQYF.

The chain recombines TRBV27 with TRBJ2-1, with D perhaps TRBD2 (6 bases). V lost 6 bases, J lost 3 bases, and 9 bases lay in between. The CDR3 has 13 amino acids. Germline V CDR1 and CDR2: MNHEY, SMNVEV (reference sequence). CDR3 loop: CASSRDFYNEQFF. Here the CDR3 DNA reads TGTGCCAGCAGCAGGGACTTCTACAATGAGCAGTTCTTC.

The genes are TRBV19 and TRBJ2-2, with 7 bases identical to TRBD2. V lost 7 bases, J lost 3 bases, and 11 bases stayed unmatched. From germline, CDR1 is LNHDA and CDR2 SQIVND (reference sequence). The CDR3 sequence is 16 residues long. The CDR3 spells CASNAGVRSDTGELFF. DNA for the CDR3: TGTGCCAGTAATGCGGGAGTACGATCGGACACCGGGGAGCTGTTTTTT.

The chain has TRBV5-6 and TRBJ1-2; D is possibly TRBD1 (6 bases). Trimming removed 4 bases at V and 1 base at J, with 11 bases between. This CDR3 has 14 residues. Germline loops: CDR1 SGHDT, CDR2 YYEEEE. CDR3 loop: CASSGNRDNYGYTF. CDR3 in DNA: TGTGCCAGCAGCGGCAACAGGGATAACTATGGCTACACCTTC.

V is TRBV25-1 and J is TRBJ2-7, with a tentative D call TRBD1 (5 bases). The CDR3 contains 12 residues. Trimming removed 5 bases from V and 8 bases from J, with 13 bases in between. The germline CDR1 and CDR2 sequences are MGHDK and SYGVNS. In DNA form, the CDR3 reads TGTGCCAGCAGTCCGCAGGGTCCCAAGCAGTACTTC. This gives the protein CASSPQGPKQYF.

The rearrangement joins TRBV10-2 to TRBJ2-7; TRBD1 might be the D (6 bases). CDR3 length equals 14 residues. Trimming shortened V by 3 bases and J by 2 bases, and 11 bases separated the two germline ends. Germline assignment: CDR1 WSHSY and CDR2 SAAADI. This chain's CDR3 is CASSDGDKTYEQYF. CDR3 in DNA: TGCGCCAGCAGTGATGGGGACAAGACCTACGAGCAGTACTTC.

This chain joins TRBV29-1 and TRBJ2-3, with 7 positions matching TRBD1. The V segment lost 5 bases and the J segment 2 bases; nucleotides outside the gene matches: 13. Germline V gives CDR1 SQVTM, CDR2 ANQGSEA. The CDR3 is 16 residues long. The CDR3 nucleotides read TGCAGCGTTTGGAAGGGGGCACGGAGCCTCACAGATACGCAGTATTTT. This sequence encodes CSVWKGARSLTDTQYF.